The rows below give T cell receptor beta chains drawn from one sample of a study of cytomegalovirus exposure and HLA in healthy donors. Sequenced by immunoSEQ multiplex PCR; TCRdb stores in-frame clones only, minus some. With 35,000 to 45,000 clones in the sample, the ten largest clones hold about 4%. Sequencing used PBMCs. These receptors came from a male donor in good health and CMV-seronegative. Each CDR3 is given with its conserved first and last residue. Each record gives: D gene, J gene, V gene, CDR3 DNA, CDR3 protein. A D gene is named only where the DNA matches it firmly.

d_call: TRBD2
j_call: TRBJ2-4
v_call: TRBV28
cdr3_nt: TGTGCCAGCAGTTCGGGACTAGCGGGGCGAATAGCCAAAAACATTCAGTACTTC
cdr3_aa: CASSSGLAGRIAKNIQYF

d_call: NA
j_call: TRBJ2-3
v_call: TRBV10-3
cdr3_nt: TGTGCCATCAGTCCCAAGGACAGACGCACAGATACGCAGTATTTT
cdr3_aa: CAISPKDRRTDTQYF

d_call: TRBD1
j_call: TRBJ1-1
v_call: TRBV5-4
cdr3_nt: TGTGCCAGCAGTGAACAGGGGATTTGGGAAGCTTTCTTT
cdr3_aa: CASSEQGIWEAFF

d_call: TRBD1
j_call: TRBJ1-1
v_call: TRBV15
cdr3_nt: TGTGCCACCAGCAAATGGGGACAGGGGGCGCGCACTGAAGCTTTCTTT
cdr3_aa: CATSKWGQGARTEAFF

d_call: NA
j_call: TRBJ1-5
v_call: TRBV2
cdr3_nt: TGTGCCAGCAAGGTTGGAGATTTTAGCAATCAGCCCCAGCATTTT
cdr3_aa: CASKVGDFSNQPQHF

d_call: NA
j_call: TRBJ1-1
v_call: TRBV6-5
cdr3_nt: TGTGCCAGCAGTCGGGGGAACACTGAAGCTTTCTTT
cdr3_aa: CASSRGNTEAFF

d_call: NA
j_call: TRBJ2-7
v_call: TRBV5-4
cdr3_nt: TGTGCCAGCAGCTTGTTTGGCGGGGATGCCCTATTCGAGCAGTACTTC
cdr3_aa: CASSLFGGDALFEQYF

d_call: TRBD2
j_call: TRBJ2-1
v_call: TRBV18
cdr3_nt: TGTGCCAGCTCACCGCGGGGGGTAAACAATGAGCAGTTCTTC
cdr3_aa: CASSPRGVNNEQFF

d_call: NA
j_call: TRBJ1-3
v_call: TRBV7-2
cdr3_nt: TGTGCCAGCAGCTTTTTGGCGGACACCATATATTTT
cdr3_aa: CASSFLADTIYF

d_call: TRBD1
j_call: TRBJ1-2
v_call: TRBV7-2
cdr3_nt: TGTGCCAGCAGCTTAGGCGGACAGGGGGTAGGCTATGGCTACACCTTC
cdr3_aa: CASSLGGQGVGYGYTF

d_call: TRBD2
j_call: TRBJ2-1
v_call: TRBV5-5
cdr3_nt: TGTGCCAGCAGACCACCCGGGACTAGCGGGGTGGATGAGCAGTTCTTC
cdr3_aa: CASRPPGTSGVDEQFF

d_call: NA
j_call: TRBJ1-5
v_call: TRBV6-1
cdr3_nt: TGTGCCAGCAGTGAAGCAGCGCATAATAGCAATCAGCCCCAGCATTTT
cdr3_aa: CASSEAAHNSNQPQHF

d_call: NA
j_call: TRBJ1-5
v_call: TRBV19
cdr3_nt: TGTGCCAGTAGTATGAGTGGGGCCCAATTCAATCAGCCCCAGCATTTT
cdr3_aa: CASSMSGAQFNQPQHF

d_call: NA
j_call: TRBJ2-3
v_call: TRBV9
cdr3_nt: TGTGCCAGCAGCGTACGAAACGGGGGAACAGATACGCAGTATTTT
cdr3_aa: CASSVRNGGTDTQYF

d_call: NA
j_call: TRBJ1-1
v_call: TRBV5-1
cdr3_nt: TGCGCCAGCAGCGCAACAGGGCCGAACACTGAAGCTTTCTTT
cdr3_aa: CASSATGPNTEAFF

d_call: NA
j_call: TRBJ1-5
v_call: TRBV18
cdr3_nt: TGTGCCAGCTCACCTACCGGGGGGACATATAGCAATCAGCCCCAGCATTTT
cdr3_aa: CASSPTGGTYSNQPQHF

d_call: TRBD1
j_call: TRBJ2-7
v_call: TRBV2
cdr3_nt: TGTGCCACCTCGACAGGGTCAATTGGCGAGCAGTACTTC
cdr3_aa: CATSTGSIGEQYF

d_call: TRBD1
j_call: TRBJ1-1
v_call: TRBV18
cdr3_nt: TGTGCCAGCTCTCCACGGGGGACAGCGCCGAACACTGAAGCTTTCTTT
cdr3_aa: CASSPRGTAPNTEAFF

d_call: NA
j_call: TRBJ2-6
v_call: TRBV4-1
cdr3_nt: TGCGCCAGCAGCCAAGGTGGAGATCTCTCCGGGGCCAACGTCCTGACTTTC
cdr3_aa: CASSQGGDLSGANVLTF

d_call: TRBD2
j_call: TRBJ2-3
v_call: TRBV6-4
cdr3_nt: TGTGCCAGCAGTGAGAGCGGGGGGGCAGCAGATACGCAGTATTTT
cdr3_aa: CASSESGGAADTQYF

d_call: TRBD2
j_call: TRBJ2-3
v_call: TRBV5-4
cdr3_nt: TGTGCGGTAGCGGGGTTCACAGATACGCAGTATTTT
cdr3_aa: CAVAGFTDTQYF

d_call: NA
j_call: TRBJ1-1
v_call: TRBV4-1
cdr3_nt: TGCGCCAGCAGCCTGCAGGGGCCCGACACTGAAGCTTTCTTT
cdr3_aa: CASSLQGPDTEAFF

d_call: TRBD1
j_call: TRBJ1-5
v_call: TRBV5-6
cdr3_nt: TGTGCCAGCAGCTGGGGACAGGGGATAAATCAGCCCCAGCATTTT
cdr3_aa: CASSWGQGINQPQHF

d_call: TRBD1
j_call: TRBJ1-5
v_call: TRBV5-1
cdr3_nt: TGCGCCAGCAGCTTGGGGACAGGGAGTAATCAGCCCCAGCATTTT
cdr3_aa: CASSLGTGSNQPQHF

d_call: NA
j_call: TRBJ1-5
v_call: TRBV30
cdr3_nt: TGTGCCTGGAGTCGGGGGTTCGAGCAGCCCCAGCATTTT
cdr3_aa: CAWSRGFEQPQHF

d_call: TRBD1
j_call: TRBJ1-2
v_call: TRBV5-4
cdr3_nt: TGTGCCAGCAGCCGGGGACAGGCCAACTATGGCTACACCTTC
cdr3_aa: CASSRGQANYGYTF

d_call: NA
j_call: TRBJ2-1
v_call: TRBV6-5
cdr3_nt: TGTGCCAGCAGCCTTTCCCGAGCGGTTGAGCAGTTCTTC
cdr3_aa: CASSLSRAVEQFF

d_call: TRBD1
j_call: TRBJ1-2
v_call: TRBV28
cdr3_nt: TGTGCCAGCAGAACTGATGCCGGGACAGGGACTAACTATGGCTACACCTTC
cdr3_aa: CASRTDAGTGTNYGYTF

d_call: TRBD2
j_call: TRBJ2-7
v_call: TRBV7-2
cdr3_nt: TGTGCCAGCAGGCTAAATGGACTAGCGGGGCCCTCCTACGAGCAGTACTTC
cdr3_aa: CASRLNGLAGPSYEQYF

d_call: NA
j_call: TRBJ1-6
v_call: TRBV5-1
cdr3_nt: TGCGCCAGCAGCACCTTTGGGGCCAAAAATTCACCCCTCCACTTT
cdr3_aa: CASSTFGAKNSPLHF

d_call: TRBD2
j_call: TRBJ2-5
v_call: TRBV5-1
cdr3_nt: TGCGCCAGCAGCTTGGCTATAGCGGGGGTAATTCAAGAGACCCAGTACTTC
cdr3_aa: CASSLAIAGVIQETQYF

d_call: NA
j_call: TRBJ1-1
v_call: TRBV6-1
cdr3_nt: TGTGCCAGCAGTCTCCACAGGAAAAACACTGAAGCTTTCTTT
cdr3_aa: CASSLHRKNTEAFF

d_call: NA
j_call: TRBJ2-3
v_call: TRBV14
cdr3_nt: TGTGCCAGCAGCCCATCCCGGGTTTGGGGCACAGATACGCAGTATTTT
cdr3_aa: CASSPSRVWGTDTQYF

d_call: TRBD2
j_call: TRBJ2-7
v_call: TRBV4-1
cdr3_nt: TGCGCCAGCAGCCAAGAGTGGAGCGGGGAACCATCCTACGAGCAGTACTTC
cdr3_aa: CASSQEWSGEPSYEQYF

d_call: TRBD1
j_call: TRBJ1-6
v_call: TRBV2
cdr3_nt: TGTGCCAGCAGTGGACAGGGAAGTGGGTCACCCCTCCACTTT
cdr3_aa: CASSGQGSGSPLHF

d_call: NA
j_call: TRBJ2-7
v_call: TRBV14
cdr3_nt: TGTGCCAGCAGCCGGCATCAGGGCTCCTACGAGCAGTACTTC
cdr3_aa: CASSRHQGSYEQYF

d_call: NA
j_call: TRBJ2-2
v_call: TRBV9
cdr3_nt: TGTGCCAGCAGCGTGTCGGGTATCACCGGGGAGCTGTTTTTT
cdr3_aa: CASSVSGITGELFF

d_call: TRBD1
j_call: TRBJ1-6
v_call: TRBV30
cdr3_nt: TGTGCCTGGAGTGTAAGGGACAGAGATAATTCACCCCTCCACTTT
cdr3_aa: CAWSVRDRDNSPLHF

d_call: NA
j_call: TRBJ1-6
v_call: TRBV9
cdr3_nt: TGTGCCAGCAGCCTGTCGCCCGGGGAGTCCTATAATTCACCCCTCCACTTT
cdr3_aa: CASSLSPGESYNSPLHF

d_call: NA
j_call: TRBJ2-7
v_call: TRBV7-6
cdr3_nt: TGTGCCAGCAGCTTATCGATAGGCGGCTCCTACGAGCAGTACTTC
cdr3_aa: CASSLSIGGSYEQYF

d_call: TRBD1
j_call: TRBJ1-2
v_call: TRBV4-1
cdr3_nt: TGCGCCAGCAGACTACAGGGGGACTATGGCTACACCTTC
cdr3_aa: CASRLQGDYGYTF

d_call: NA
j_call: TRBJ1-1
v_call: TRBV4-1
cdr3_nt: TGCGCCAGCAGCCCCGGGACACATAACACTGAAGCTTTCTTT
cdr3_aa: CASSPGTHNTEAFF

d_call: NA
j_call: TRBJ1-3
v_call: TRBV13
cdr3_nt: TGTGCCAGCAGCTTAGGTATCTCTGGAAACACCATATATTTT
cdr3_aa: CASSLGISGNTIYF

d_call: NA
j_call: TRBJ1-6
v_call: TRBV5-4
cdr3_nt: TGTGCCAGCAGCTTGGGTTCAACGGCGGTGATACCCCTCCACTTT
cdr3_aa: CASSLGSTAVIPLHF

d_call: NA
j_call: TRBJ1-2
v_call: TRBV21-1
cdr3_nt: TGTGCCAGCAGCAAGGGCCGACCTCATGGCTACACCTTC
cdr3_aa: CASSKGRPHGYTF

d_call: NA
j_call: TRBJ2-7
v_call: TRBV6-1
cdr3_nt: TGTGCCAGCAGTGAAAGAACAGGGTATGCGGGTGAGCAGTACTTC
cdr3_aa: CASSERTGYAGEQYF

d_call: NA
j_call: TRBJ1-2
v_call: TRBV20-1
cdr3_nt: TGCAGCCCCCGCGGGGGCTACACCTTC
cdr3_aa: CSPRGGYTF

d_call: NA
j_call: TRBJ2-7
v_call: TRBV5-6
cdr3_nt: TGTGCCAGCAGCTTGGCGTCTTCCTACGAGCAGTACTTC
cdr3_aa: CASSLASSYEQYF